This T cell receptor beta chain appears in the sequencing data of a study of beta chain features in type 1 diabetes (dated by TCRdb to the late 2010s). For context, the study as a whole: Mean age, gender distribution, total cell number and subset yield were not different between patients and healthy donors. A total of some 100,000,000 sorted cells were examined across all samples, and the number of cells per subset was strongly correlated with RNA yield. The study compared TCRB repertoires of sorted circulating CD4+ T cell subsets between recently diagnosed type 1 diabetes patients and matched healthy donors. Whereas all 28 donors provided naive and central memory subsets, regulatory and stem cell-like memory subsets were isolated from just 8 patients and roughly eight healthy donors.

All of the isolated RNA was reverse transcribed with the High Capacity cDNA Reverse Transcription Kit, so expressed TCRB transcripts were sequenced. Deep immunoSEQ sequencing was applied to naive, central memory and regulatory T cell samples, giving an average of about 3.8 million total reads per sample. After sorted cells were lysed in RLT buffer, RNA was extracted with DNase-treated RNeasy Micro or Mini kits, with the choice depending on cell number. Each cell subset was processed separately to prevent cross-contamination, with patient and healthy donor samples processed together. TCRB sequences were amplified from cDNA with the immunoSEQ multiplex PCR, producing 87-bp fragments spanning the CDR3 region. Sequencing of the amplicons was performed on the Illumina HiSeq platform. The published analysis was carried out like this. Synthetic template baselines were used to correct PCR bias computationally, reads within Hamming distance 2 were collapsed together, and singletons that could not be merged were discarded. Reads were aligned to IMGT to assign V, D and J genes, CDR3 length, and insertions or deletions at six rearrangement sites. Within each subset, clonotype counts were normalized to sorted cell number, after which true diversity and Gini coefficients were computed with the tcR R package. Repertoire sharing was quantified using the overlap coefficient calculated on TCRB nucleotide sequences. This immuneACCESS table, as held by TCRdb, lists in-frame sequences with V and J called but not all clones. Of the missing ones, under half trace to an unresolved V gene in checked studies; the others have no known cause. The V and J calls and clone size were taken over from that table, and D and trimming were inferred from the DNA. Present in this sample are about 160,000 clones, over 7.5% of which were seen just once. The ten top clones hold approximately 0.65% of the sample.

This clone was detected only a few times. Its specific antigen is unknown. Qualities for individual bases were not recorded, and no much larger clone is one base off. Based on the germline V gene, the CDR1 and CDR2 sequences are SGHTA and FQGNSA. The CDR3 measures 13 amino acids from cysteine to phenylalanine. Solely the CDR3 DNA is kept, with 39 bases framed from the first base. V loses 5 bases at its end and J loses 3 bases; junction bases beyond the gene matches: 2. A single peripheral blood draw of about 116 mL on average was collected from each donor into heparinised tubes. A BD FACSAria II and a panel including CD45RO, CCR7, CD25, CD127, CD95 and CD27 were used to sort naive, central memory, regulatory and stem cell-like memory CD4+ T cells. Every sorted population had a purity above 95%. PBMCs were isolated immediately by Lymphoprep density gradient centrifugation and stained directly without culture. So that batch effects would be minimized, each experiment stained and sorted samples in pairs, pairing one healthy donor with one patient.

The paper's findings and limits, for the study overall: Fewer insertions and more nucleotide deletions at VDJ recombination sites were observed in patients with type 1 diabetes, implying thymic rearrangement abnormalities. Because the HLA sub-analyses included only small numbers of individuals, any influence of HLA type on TCRB rearrangement was left unresolved. Shorter templates might be favored by PCR, yet because patient and control samples were amplified and corrected together, any such skew would affect both groups equally. Because cDNA rather than genomic DNA was sequenced, highly expressing activated cells could have been over-represented, although no difference in activation and CD3 levels was found between groups. Naive, central memory and regulatory TCRB repertoires appeared more similar among patients than among healthy donors. A moderate but significant shortening of TCRB CDR3 length was observed in type 1 diabetes patients in all four CD4+ subsets.

The origin of this receptor is a man younger than 30 in good health. The sequenced sample was central memory CD4+ T cells from blood. Rearrangement joined TRBV7-2 to TRBJ1-2, and 8 junction bases match TRBD1. The nucleotides are TGTGCCAGCAGCCCGACAGGGGACTATGGCTACACCTTC. The encoded protein is CASSPTGDYGYTF.